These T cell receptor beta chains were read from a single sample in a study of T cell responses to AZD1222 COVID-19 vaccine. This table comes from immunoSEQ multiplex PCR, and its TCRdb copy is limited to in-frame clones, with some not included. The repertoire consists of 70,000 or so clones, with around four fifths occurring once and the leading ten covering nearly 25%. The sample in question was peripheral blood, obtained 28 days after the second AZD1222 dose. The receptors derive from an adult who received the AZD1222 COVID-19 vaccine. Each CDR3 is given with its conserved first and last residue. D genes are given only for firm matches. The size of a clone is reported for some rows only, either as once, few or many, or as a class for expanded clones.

cdr3_nt: TGTGCCATCAGTGAGTCCGACAGGGGGAACACTGAAGCTTTCTTT; cdr3_aa: CAISESDRGNTEAFF; clone_size: -; v_call: TRBV10-3; d_call: TRBD1; j_call: TRBJ1-1
cdr3_nt: -; cdr3_aa: CASSPISGQAQYF; clone_size: -; v_call: TRBV13; d_call: -; j_call: TRBJ2-3
cdr3_nt: TGTGCCAGCAGCTTGGTTCAGTCGGCTCAGCCCCAGCATTTT; cdr3_aa: CASSLVQSAQPQHF; clone_size: -; v_call: TRBV5-8; d_call: -; j_call: TRBJ1-5
cdr3_nt: TGTGCCATCAGTGGTCCCCCCGTCATCGACTATGGCTACACCTTC; cdr3_aa: CAISGPPVIDYGYTF; clone_size: -; v_call: TRBV10-3; d_call: -; j_call: TRBJ1-2
cdr3_nt: TGCGCCAGCAGCTTCCTTAGCGGGGGGGCTACAGATACGCAGTATTTT; cdr3_aa: CASSFLSGGATDTQYF; clone_size: few; v_call: TRBV5-1; d_call: TRBD2; j_call: TRBJ2-3
cdr3_nt: TGTGCCAGCAGTCCCTGGGGGGGTAGCTCCTACGAGCAGTACTTC; cdr3_aa: CASSPWGGSSYEQYF; clone_size: -; v_call: TRBV27; d_call: TRBD2; j_call: TRBJ2-7
cdr3_nt: TGCAGCGCCAGGGGCAACGAGCAGTACTTC; cdr3_aa: CSARGNEQYF; clone_size: few; v_call: TRBV29-1; d_call: -; j_call: TRBJ2-7
cdr3_nt: TGTGCCAGCAGCCCCCTCAGCCTCCTCGGAAACATTCAGTACTTC; cdr3_aa: CASSPLSLLGNIQYF; clone_size: -; v_call: TRBV7-8; d_call: -; j_call: TRBJ2-4
cdr3_nt: TGTGCCATCAGTGAAATGGGCGATGAGCAGTTCTTC; cdr3_aa: CAISEMGDEQFF; clone_size: -; v_call: TRBV10-3; d_call: -; j_call: TRBJ2-1
cdr3_nt: TGCAGCGGGGGGAGCCGGGCGGAGGGCTACACCTTC; cdr3_aa: CSGGSRAEGYTF; clone_size: once; v_call: TRBV29-1; d_call: -; j_call: TRBJ1-2
cdr3_nt: TGTGCCTGGATTGGGGTGAACACTGAAGCTTTCTTT; cdr3_aa: CAWIGVNTEAFF; clone_size: -; v_call: TRBV30; d_call: -; j_call: TRBJ1-1
cdr3_nt: TGTGCCAGCAGTGAAGAGGGACTCCCAGAATTGGACACCGGGGAGCTGTTTTTT; cdr3_aa: CASSEEGLPELDTGELFF; clone_size: few; v_call: TRBV2; d_call: -; j_call: TRBJ2-2
cdr3_nt: TGTGCCAGCAGCCGACAGGCTACCACAGATACGCAGTATTTT; cdr3_aa: CASSRQATTDTQYF; clone_size: once; v_call: TRBV7-6; d_call: -; j_call: TRBJ2-3
cdr3_nt: TGTGCCAGCAGTGAACCTATAGGGTATGGCTACACCTTC; cdr3_aa: CASSEPIGYGYTF; clone_size: -; v_call: TRBV6-1; d_call: -; j_call: TRBJ1-2
cdr3_nt: TGCAGTGCTAGTCCCTCTCTAGCGGGGGGAACAGATACGCAGTATTTT; cdr3_aa: CSASPSLAGGTDTQYF; clone_size: few; v_call: TRBV20-1; d_call: TRBD2; j_call: TRBJ2-3
cdr3_nt: TGTGCCAGCAGCTTAATGGTAGGGCCCTCCTACGAGCAGTACTTC; cdr3_aa: CASSLMVGPSYEQYF; clone_size: few; v_call: TRBV7-3; d_call: -; j_call: TRBJ2-7
cdr3_nt: TGTGCCAGCAGCGGAGGAGCGGGAGCTAACTATGGCTACACCTTC; cdr3_aa: CASSGGAGANYGYTF; clone_size: -; v_call: TRBV9; d_call: -; j_call: TRBJ1-2
cdr3_nt: TGTGCCAGCAGCCCCGGGACAGAAGAGACCCAGTACTTC; cdr3_aa: CASSPGTEETQYF; clone_size: -; v_call: TRBV11-2; d_call: TRBD1; j_call: TRBJ2-5
cdr3_nt: TGTGCCAGTAGTAAACCCGGGAGATCCACCGGGGAGCTGTTTTTT; cdr3_aa: CASSKPGRSTGELFF; clone_size: -; v_call: TRBV19; d_call: -; j_call: TRBJ2-2
cdr3_nt: TGTGCCAGCAGCTCGACAGGGGGTCCGCCCGAGCAGTACTTC; cdr3_aa: CASSSTGGPPEQYF; clone_size: -; v_call: TRBV7-2; d_call: TRBD1; j_call: TRBJ2-7
cdr3_nt: TGTGCCAGTAGTATAGGACCTGAAGCTTTCTTT; cdr3_aa: CASSIGPEAFF; clone_size: -; v_call: TRBV19; d_call: -; j_call: TRBJ1-1
cdr3_nt: TGTGCCAGTAGTGGGCAGCTTAATCAGCCCCAGCATTTT; cdr3_aa: CASSGQLNQPQHF; clone_size: -; v_call: TRBV19; d_call: -; j_call: TRBJ1-5
cdr3_nt: TGTGCCAGTATGCCCAGGGGTATCTCCGAGCAGTACTTC; cdr3_aa: CASMPRGISEQYF; clone_size: -; v_call: TRBV19; d_call: -; j_call: TRBJ2-7
cdr3_nt: TGTGCCAGCAGCTTTTTCGACAGACGGGAGACCCAGTACTTC; cdr3_aa: CASSFFDRRETQYF; clone_size: -; v_call: TRBV5-6; d_call: -; j_call: TRBJ2-5
cdr3_nt: TGCGCCAGCAGCCGCCTCGGGTCCCAACCAAGCTCTGGAAACACCATATATTTT; cdr3_aa: CASSRLGSQPSSGNTIYF; clone_size: -; v_call: TRBV5-1; d_call: -; j_call: TRBJ1-3
cdr3_nt: TGTGCCGGGCAACAGTTCCCTAATGAAAAACTGTTTTTT; cdr3_aa: CAGQQFPNEKLFF; clone_size: -; v_call: TRBV2; d_call: -; j_call: TRBJ1-4
cdr3_nt: TGTGCCAGCAGTGAAGTTTCCAGCGGGGTAGCCAAAAACATTCAGTACTTC; cdr3_aa: CASSEVSSGVAKNIQYF; clone_size: few; v_call: TRBV6-1; d_call: TRBD2; j_call: TRBJ2-4
cdr3_nt: TGTGCCAGCACCCGGACAGGGGGAGGGAATGAGCAGTTCTTC; cdr3_aa: CASTRTGGGNEQFF; clone_size: few; v_call: TRBV7-8; d_call: TRBD1; j_call: TRBJ2-1
cdr3_nt: TGTGCCACCAGCAGGAGCAGAGTGTACTCTGGAAACACCATATATTTT; cdr3_aa: CATSRSRVYSGNTIYF; clone_size: few; v_call: TRBV15; d_call: -; j_call: TRBJ1-3
cdr3_nt: TGTGCCAGCAGTTACGGACAACACAATGAGCAGTTCTTC; cdr3_aa: CASSYGQHNEQFF; clone_size: -; v_call: TRBV27; d_call: -; j_call: TRBJ2-1
cdr3_nt: TGTGCCACCAGCCCCCGCACCGGTGCAGGGGTTGAGACCCAGTACTTC; cdr3_aa: CATSPRTGAGVETQYF; clone_size: -; v_call: TRBV15; d_call: -; j_call: TRBJ2-5
cdr3_nt: TGTGCCAGCAGTTTATCTTGGACTAGCGGAAGAAGCTCCTACGAGCAGTACTTC; cdr3_aa: CASSLSWTSGRSSYEQYF; clone_size: -; v_call: TRBV27; d_call: TRBD2; j_call: TRBJ2-7
cdr3_nt: TGTGCCAGCACCCTCATGGGGACAGAGGCTGGAAAACTGTTTTTT; cdr3_aa: CASTLMGTEAGKLFF; clone_size: -; v_call: TRBV28; d_call: TRBD1; j_call: TRBJ1-4
cdr3_nt: TGTGCCAGCAGCTTAACAGGGGATTCACCCCTCCACTTT; cdr3_aa: CASSLTGDSPLHF; clone_size: -; v_call: TRBV11-3; d_call: TRBD1; j_call: TRBJ1-6
cdr3_nt: TGTGCCAGCAGCGTAGGCACCGCCAGCGGGGAGCTGTTTTTT; cdr3_aa: CASSVGTASGELFF; clone_size: -; v_call: TRBV9; d_call: -; j_call: TRBJ2-2
cdr3_nt: TGTGCCAGCGGGGAGGGAGCCGGGGAGCTGTTTTTT; cdr3_aa: CASGEGAGELFF; clone_size: once; v_call: TRBV28; d_call: TRBD2; j_call: TRBJ2-2
cdr3_nt: TGTGCCAGCACCTGGGACAGTACCTACAATGAGCAGTTCTTC; cdr3_aa: CASTWDSTYNEQFF; clone_size: -; v_call: TRBV6-6; d_call: TRBD1; j_call: TRBJ2-1
cdr3_nt: TGTGCCAGCAGCGTAGGGGGTTTAGCGGGAGCGACAGATACGCAGTATTTT; cdr3_aa: CASSVGGLAGATDTQYF; clone_size: few; v_call: TRBV9; d_call: TRBD2; j_call: TRBJ2-3
cdr3_nt: TGTGCCAGCGGGCTAACCCCACTCTATGGCTACACCTTC; cdr3_aa: CASGLTPLYGYTF; clone_size: -; v_call: TRBV6-5; d_call: -; j_call: TRBJ1-2
cdr3_nt: TGCAGCGTTGTCACGCCCGGGGAGCTGTTTTTT; cdr3_aa: CSVVTPGELFF; clone_size: -; v_call: TRBV29-1; d_call: -; j_call: TRBJ2-2
cdr3_nt: TGTGCCACCAGTGAGTCTACAGGCGAGCAGTACTTC; cdr3_aa: CATSESTGEQYF; clone_size: -; v_call: TRBV24-1; d_call: -; j_call: TRBJ2-7
cdr3_nt: TGTGCCAGTAAAAGGGCGGCTACCTCCTACAATGAGCAGTTCTTC; cdr3_aa: CASKRAATSYNEQFF; clone_size: -; v_call: TRBV19; d_call: -; j_call: TRBJ2-1
cdr3_nt: TGCGCCAGCCAACAGCCCCAGGGAGGCTACACCTTC; cdr3_aa: CASQQPQGGYTF; clone_size: -; v_call: TRBV10-2; d_call: -; j_call: TRBJ1-2
cdr3_nt: TGTGCCAGCCGGGGACAGGCTGGAAATTATAATTCACCCCTCCACTTT; cdr3_aa: CASRGQAGNYNSPLHF; clone_size: medium-sized; v_call: TRBV11-3; d_call: TRBD1; j_call: TRBJ1-6
cdr3_nt: TGCGCCAGCAGCCCGATGGGCGGGGGGCCGTACGAGCAGTACTTC; cdr3_aa: CASSPMGGGPYEQYF; clone_size: -; v_call: TRBV5-1; d_call: TRBD2; j_call: TRBJ2-7
cdr3_nt: TGCAGGCCTCCCGGGGACTATGGCTACACCTTC; cdr3_aa: CRPPGDYGYTF; clone_size: -; v_call: TRBV20-1; d_call: -; j_call: TRBJ1-2
cdr3_nt: TGTGCCAGCATGGGCGACCCTATGTATAATTCACCCCTCCACTTT; cdr3_aa: CASMGDPMYNSPLHF; clone_size: once; v_call: TRBV6-5; d_call: -; j_call: TRBJ1-6
cdr3_nt: TGCAGCGTTGAGGGGGACAACTATGGCTACACCTTC; cdr3_aa: CSVEGDNYGYTF; clone_size: -; v_call: TRBV29-1; d_call: -; j_call: TRBJ1-2
cdr3_nt: TGTGCCAGCGCTAGCGGGACCGGGGAGCTGTTTTTT; cdr3_aa: CASASGTGELFF; clone_size: -; v_call: TRBV27; d_call: TRBD2; j_call: TRBJ2-2
cdr3_nt: TGTGCCAGCAGCAATCGGGTGCGGAAAGCTGGAAACACCATATATTTT; cdr3_aa: CASSNRVRKAGNTIYF; clone_size: many; v_call: TRBV7-8; d_call: -; j_call: TRBJ1-3
cdr3_nt: TGTGCCAGCAGCTTGATGGGAGGGGGCCAAGAGACCCAGTACTTC; cdr3_aa: CASSLMGGGQETQYF; clone_size: -; v_call: TRBV5-4; d_call: -; j_call: TRBJ2-5
cdr3_nt: TGTGCCAGTAGTCCGACAGGGTTGGGCTACACCTTC; cdr3_aa: CASSPTGLGYTF; clone_size: -; v_call: TRBV19; d_call: TRBD1; j_call: TRBJ1-2